These 8 T cell receptor beta chains came from one sample sequenced in a study of CXCR4 blockade with PD-1 therapy in pancreatic cancer. Some clones are missing from TCRdb's copy, which holds only in-frame ones; the method was immunoSEQ multiplex PCR. The sample has around 2,200 clones; around two fifths are singletons. The material sequenced was tumor tissue. The receptors derive from a human donor with pancreatic ductal adenocarcinoma.

This clone appeared a few times. The chain uses TRBV9 and TRBJ1-5; D perhaps matches TRBD1 (5 bases). Judging by the DNA end, TRBJ2-3 fits better; the J call may be wrong. The CDR3 extends over 14 amino acids. Germline V gene sequence: CDR1 SGDLS, CDR2 YYNGEE. The CDR3 loop reads CASSTDRGNQPQYF. The CDR3 nucleotides are TGTGCCAGCAGTACCGACAGAGGCAATCAGCCCCAGTATTTT.

The CDR3 DNA is TGTGCCAGTAGTACAGGCTTCGGGACAGCCGCCGGGGTATTCGGAGCTTTCTTT. Its protein is CASSTGFGTAAGVFGAFF. V gene TRBV19 combines with J gene TRBJ1-1; 7 nucleotides align to TRBD1. V dropped 4 bases and J dropped 10; count of bases not matched to a gene: 24. The CDR3 has 18 residues. CDR1 is LNHDA and CDR2 is SQIVND in the germline V gene (reference sequence).

The rearrangement links TRBV18 to TRBJ2-2; weak D call: TRBD2 (5 bases). Trimming stripped 2 bases from V and 5 bases from J, with 12 bases between. The germline gives CDR1 KGHSH, CDR2 LQKENI. This CDR3 spans 15 amino acids. CDR3 loop: CASSPGQPGTGELFF. CDR3 nucleotide sequence: TGTGCCAGCTCACCAGGTCAACCGGGGACCGGGGAGCTGTTTTTT. The full variable domain, with the rest looked up from reference TRBV18 and TRBJ2-2, is NAGVMQNPRHLVRRRGQEARLRCSPMKGHSHVYWYRQLPEEGLKFMVYLQKENIIDESGMPKERFSAEFPKEGPSILRIQQVVRGDSAAYFCASSPGQPGTGELFFGEGSRLTVL.

This clone was observed a handful of times. The CDR3 protein is CASSYSGGGNTEAFF. The DNA for the CDR3 is TGTGCCAGCAGTTACTCAGGGGGCGGGAACACTGAAGCTTTCTTT. V usage is TRBV6-8 and J usage is TRBJ1-1, with 7 bases fitting TRBD1. CDR1 is MNHGY and CDR2 is SAAAGT in the germline V gene. J lost 1 base, V lost 0 bases, and 2 bases had no gene match. The CDR3 contains 15 residues.

By share of the sample, this clone is medium-sized (0.01 to 0.1%). The sample carries other DNA sequences with the same CDR3. The chain combines TRBV6-8 with TRBJ1-4; 9 bases are shared with TRBD1. Germline assignment: CDR1 MNHGY and CDR2 SAAAGT. There are 13 residues in the CDR3. V gave up 2 bases and J gave up 8 bases; unmatched junction bases: 0. In DNA, the CDR3 is TGTGCCAGCAGTTACGGGACAGGGGAAAAACTGTTTTTT. Residues: CASSYGTGEKLFF.

This clone was detected only a few times. The chain uses TRBV2 and TRBJ1-1; maybe TRBD1 (5 bases). The CDR3 is made up of 13 amino acids. CDR1 is SNHLY, CDR2 FYNNEI, per germline. The germline V and J ends were trimmed by 7 bases and 3 bases, with 12 bases remaining between them. The chain's CDR3 is CASTPDRYTEAFF. The CDR3 DNA sequence: TGTGCCAGCACCCCCGACAGATACACTGAAGCTTTCTTT.

This clone was seen only once. The V and J genes are TRBV18 and TRBJ2-7, with D perhaps TRBD1 or TRBD2 (5 bases each). Per germline, CDR1 KGHSH and CDR2 LQKENI. V lost 2 bases and J 2 bases, leaving 13 bases between the germline ends. The CDR3 spans 15 residues. The CDR3 nucleotides read TGTGCCAGCTCACCAACGGGGCCTCAGGCCTACGAGCAGTACTTC. Translation gives CASSPTGPQAYEQYF. The whole variable domain, filled in from reference TRBV18 and TRBJ2-7, reads NAGVMQNPRHLVRRRGQEARLRCSPMKGHSHVYWYRQLPEEGLKFMVYLQKENIIDESGMPKERFSAEFPKEGPSILRIQQVVRGDSAAYFCASSPTGPQAYEQYFGPGTRLTVT.

This rearrangement joins TRBV19 to TRBJ1-2, with D hard to call. This CDR3 has 13 residues. Germline V CDR1 and CDR2: LNHDA, SQIVND (reference sequence). V lost 5 bases and J 6 bases, leaving 13 bases between the germline ends. CDR3 in DNA: TGTGCCAGTAGTCCCCGGTTGCGGAATGGCTACACCTTC. Its translation is CASSPRLRNGYTF.